The rows below give T cell receptor beta chains drawn from one sample of a study of T cell responses to AZD1222 COVID-19 vaccine. The method was immunoSEQ multiplex PCR; TCRdb's version includes in-frame clones alone and lacks a portion of them. The sample contains about 110,000 clones, 85% to 95% of which appear only once. Sequencing used peripheral blood, obtained 28 days after the second AZD1222 dose. The receptors were gathered from an adult who received the AZD1222 COVID-19 vaccine. Both conserved end residues are part of each CDR3. The D gene is left open where the match is weak. Some rows have no size entry. The others give once, few or many, or a class for an expanded clone.

v_gene: TRBV28
abundance: NA
d_gene: NA
j_gene: TRBJ1-1
CDR3nt: TGTGCCAGCAGTTTATCGGGGGCGGTTACTGAAGCTTTCTTT
CDR3aa: CASSLSGAVTEAFF

v_gene: TRBV14
abundance: NA
d_gene: NA
j_gene: TRBJ2-3
CDR3nt: TGTGCCAGCAGCCTCCTCGCGTCCACAGATACGCAGTATTTT
CDR3aa: CASSLLASTDTQYF

v_gene: TRBV4-2
abundance: NA
d_gene: TRBD2
j_gene: TRBJ2-5
CDR3nt: TGTGCCAGCAGCCAAGGGATATCTAGCGGGGCAAAGACCCAGTACTTC
CDR3aa: CASSQGISSGAKTQYF

v_gene: TRBV4-1
abundance: NA
d_gene: NA
j_gene: TRBJ1-4
CDR3nt: TGCGCCAGCAGGGCGGAAAAACTGTTTTTT
CDR3aa: CASRAEKLFF

v_gene: TRBV7-9
abundance: NA
d_gene: NA
j_gene: TRBJ2-5
CDR3nt: TGTGCCGCGAAATCCGGGAACCAAGAGACCCAGTACTTC
CDR3aa: CAAKSGNQETQYF

v_gene: TRBV9
abundance: NA
d_gene: NA
j_gene: TRBJ2-7
CDR3nt: TGTGCCAGCAGCGTGCCCTACGGGGGCTACGAGCAGTACTTC
CDR3aa: CASSVPYGGYEQYF

v_gene: TRBV19
abundance: NA
d_gene: NA
j_gene: TRBJ1-6
CDR3nt: TGTGCCAGTAGTATACTGAGTGATAATTCACCCCTCCACTTT
CDR3aa: CASSILSDNSPLHF

v_gene: TRBV7-2
abundance: NA
d_gene: NA
j_gene: TRBJ1-4
CDR3nt: TGTGCCAGCAGCTTGGGATCAGGGGCGATTAATGAAAAACTGTTTTTT
CDR3aa: CASSLGSGAINEKLFF

v_gene: TRBV9
abundance: NA
d_gene: NA
j_gene: TRBJ1-1
CDR3nt: TGTGCCAGCAGCGTAGGGACCGACGAGGGCACTGAAGCTTTCTTT
CDR3aa: CASSVGTDEGTEAFF

v_gene: TRBV11-2
abundance: NA
d_gene: NA
j_gene: TRBJ2-3
CDR3nt: TGTGCCAGCAGCTTAGCCCGACAGACCACAGATACGCAGTATTTT
CDR3aa: CASSLARQTTDTQYF

v_gene: TRBV5-1
abundance: once
d_gene: NA
j_gene: TRBJ2-7
CDR3nt: TGCGCCAGCAGCGGTCAGGGTTTCTACGAGCAGTACTTC
CDR3aa: CASSGQGFYEQYF

v_gene: TRBV19
abundance: NA
d_gene: TRBD1
j_gene: TRBJ2-7
CDR3nt: TGTGCCAGTAGTGCTGGGACAGGGGGCTACGAGCAGTACTTC
CDR3aa: CASSAGTGGYEQYF

v_gene: TRBV12-5
abundance: NA
d_gene: NA
j_gene: TRBJ2-2
CDR3nt: TGTGCTAGTGGTTCGTCTAACACCGGGGAGCTGTTTTTT
CDR3aa: CASGSSNTGELFF

v_gene: TRBV7-9
abundance: NA
d_gene: TRBD1
j_gene: TRBJ1-2
CDR3nt: TGTGCCAGCAGCCAGGGACAGGTGGACGTCAACTATGGCTACACCTTC
CDR3aa: CASSQGQVDVNYGYTF

v_gene: TRBV19
abundance: NA
d_gene: NA
j_gene: TRBJ1-5
CDR3nt: TGTGCCAGTGCAGGACGGTCCAATCAGCCCCAGCATTTT
CDR3aa: CASAGRSNQPQHF

v_gene: TRBV7-2
abundance: once
d_gene: NA
j_gene: TRBJ1-5
CDR3nt: TGTGCCAGCAGCCTCAGGGGCAATCAGCCCCAGCATTTT
CDR3aa: CASSLRGNQPQHF

v_gene: TRBV4-1
abundance: once
d_gene: NA
j_gene: TRBJ1-2
CDR3nt: TGCGCCAGCAGCCAAGAGTCAGGAGTAAGTGGCTACACCTTC
CDR3aa: CASSQESGVSGYTF

v_gene: TRBV4-2
abundance: NA
d_gene: NA
j_gene: TRBJ2-7
CDR3nt: TGTGCCAGCAGCCCCCCCGGTGCACTAGGCTCCTACGAGCAGTACTTC
CDR3aa: CASSPPGALGSYEQYF

v_gene: TRBV27
abundance: NA
d_gene: NA
j_gene: TRBJ2-7
CDR3nt: TGTGCCAGCAGGGGCGAGCAGTACTTC
CDR3aa: CASRGEQYF

v_gene: TRBV6-2/TRBV6-3
abundance: NA
d_gene: NA
j_gene: TRBJ2-7
CDR3nt: TGTGCCAGCAGTTACGACTTCGGGACAAGGGATTGGGATGCCTACGAGCAGTACTTC
CDR3aa: CASSYDFGTRDWDAYEQYF

v_gene: TRBV7-6
abundance: few
d_gene: NA
j_gene: TRBJ1-4
CDR3nt: TGTGCCAGCAGCCCCGGGTGGGAGGGCAATGAAAAACTGTTTTTT
CDR3aa: CASSPGWEGNEKLFF

v_gene: TRBV28
abundance: NA
d_gene: NA
j_gene: TRBJ1-2
CDR3nt: TGTGCCAGCAGTTTAATCATAAACTATGGCTACACCTTC
CDR3aa: CASSLIINYGYTF

v_gene: TRBV6-4
abundance: NA
d_gene: NA
j_gene: TRBJ2-6
CDR3nt: TGTGCCAGCAGTGACAGCCCTGGGGCCAACGTCCTGACTTTC
CDR3aa: CASSDSPGANVLTF

v_gene: TRBV7-9
abundance: once
d_gene: NA
j_gene: TRBJ2-7
CDR3nt: TGTGCCAGCAGCCACAGGAACTCCTACGAGCAGTACTTC
CDR3aa: CASSHRNSYEQYF

v_gene: TRBV6-5
abundance: NA
d_gene: TRBD2
j_gene: TRBJ2-3
CDR3nt: TGTGCCAGCAGTTACTCTGGCGGGGGGACAGATACGCAGTATTTT
CDR3aa: CASSYSGGGTDTQYF

v_gene: TRBV2
abundance: few
d_gene: NA
j_gene: TRBJ2-7
CDR3nt: TGTGCCAGCAGTGAAAGAACGGACTCCTACGAGCAGTACTTC
CDR3aa: CASSERTDSYEQYF

v_gene: TRBV14
abundance: NA
d_gene: NA
j_gene: TRBJ2-5
CDR3nt: TGTGCCAGCAGCCAAGATCCTGGAACCGGGGAGACCCAGTACTTC
CDR3aa: CASSQDPGTGETQYF

v_gene: TRBV5-1
abundance: once
d_gene: TRBD1
j_gene: TRBJ2-1
CDR3nt: TGCGCCAGCAGCTCCGAATCGGGACAGGCCTACAATGAGCAGTTCTTC
CDR3aa: CASSSESGQAYNEQFF

v_gene: TRBV28
abundance: NA
d_gene: NA
j_gene: TRBJ2-2
CDR3nt: TGTGCCAGCAGTTTCGACGGGGGCACCGGGGAGCTGTTTTTT
CDR3aa: CASSFDGGTGELFF

v_gene: TRBV3-1/TRBV3-2
abundance: NA
d_gene: TRBD2
j_gene: TRBJ2-1
CDR3nt: TGTGCCAGCAGCTTACTAGCGGGGGGGATCTACAATGAGCAGTTCTTC
CDR3aa: CASSLLAGGIYNEQFF

v_gene: TRBV9
abundance: NA
d_gene: NA
j_gene: TRBJ2-4
CDR3nt: TGTGCCAGCAGCGAAGATTTAGCCAAAAACATTCAGTACTTC
CDR3aa: CASSEDLAKNIQYF

v_gene: TRBV10-1
abundance: NA
d_gene: NA
j_gene: TRBJ2-6
CDR3nt: TGCGCCAGCAGCCTCTCCAGGGTTGGGGCCAACGTCCTGACTTTC
CDR3aa: CASSLSRVGANVLTF

v_gene: TRBV10-3
abundance: NA
d_gene: TRBD1
j_gene: TRBJ1-6
CDR3nt: TGTGCCGTCAGTGAGTTAGGGACAGAGTACGGTAATTCACCCCTCCACTTT
CDR3aa: CAVSELGTEYGNSPLHF

v_gene: TRBV7-7
abundance: few
d_gene: TRBD2
j_gene: TRBJ2-1
CDR3nt: TGTGCCAGCAGCTTACTAGCGGGGGGGACCTACAATGAGCAGTTCTTC
CDR3aa: CASSLLAGGTYNEQFF

v_gene: TRBV27
abundance: NA
d_gene: TRBD1
j_gene: TRBJ1-2
CDR3nt: TGTGCCAGCCTACCGAGATGGACAGGGTTTGATGGCTACACCTTC
CDR3aa: CASLPRWTGFDGYTF

v_gene: TRBV15
abundance: NA
d_gene: NA
j_gene: TRBJ1-4
CDR3nt: TGTGCCACCAGCAGAGATGGGGGACGGCGGAATGAAAAACTGTTTTTT
CDR3aa: CATSRDGGRRNEKLFF

v_gene: TRBV13
abundance: once
d_gene: NA
j_gene: TRBJ2-7
CDR3nt: TGTGCCAGCACATCCCTAGGGGGCTACGAGCAGTACTTC
CDR3aa: CASTSLGGYEQYF

v_gene: TRBV19
abundance: NA
d_gene: TRBD1
j_gene: TRBJ2-1
CDR3nt: TGTGCCAGTAGTAAACTTAGCAGCAGGGGGAACAATGAGCAGTTCTTC
CDR3aa: CASSKLSSRGNNEQFF

v_gene: TRBV9
abundance: once
d_gene: NA
j_gene: TRBJ2-3
CDR3nt: TGTGCCAGCAGCACTGGCGGTAGCACAGATACGCAGTATTTT
CDR3aa: CASSTGGSTDTQYF

v_gene: TRBV7-9
abundance: NA
d_gene: NA
j_gene: TRBJ2-1
CDR3nt: TGTGCCAGCAGCCCCCCACCCCGGCTGGGCCAAGAGCAGTTCTTC
CDR3aa: CASSPPPRLGQEQFF

v_gene: TRBV4-1
abundance: NA
d_gene: NA
j_gene: TRBJ1-2
CDR3nt: TGCGCCAGCAGCCAAGTGGGACGTGGAAGGGGGGCGAACTATGGCTACACCTTC
CDR3aa: CASSQVGRGRGANYGYTF

v_gene: TRBV27
abundance: NA
d_gene: NA
j_gene: TRBJ2-3
CDR3nt: TGTGCCGGACGCCAGGTGCCAGATACGCAGTATTTT
CDR3aa: CAGRQVPDTQYF

v_gene: TRBV7-2
abundance: few
d_gene: NA
j_gene: TRBJ1-1
CDR3nt: TGTGCCAGCAGCTTATTGGGCCTGAACACTGAAGCTTTCTTT
CDR3aa: CASSLLGLNTEAFF

v_gene: TRBV6-5
abundance: NA
d_gene: NA
j_gene: TRBJ1-2
CDR3nt: TGTGCCAGCAGTTACGGGAGGGAGCACTATGGCTACACCTTC
CDR3aa: CASSYGREHYGYTF

v_gene: TRBV28
abundance: few
d_gene: NA
j_gene: TRBJ2-5
CDR3nt: TGTGCCAGCAGCGACAGCGAAAGTTTAAAAGAGACCCAGTACTTC
CDR3aa: CASSDSESLKETQYF

v_gene: TRBV16
abundance: once
d_gene: TRBD1
j_gene: TRBJ1-4
CDR3nt: TGTGCCAGCAGCCAGGACAGGCATGGCGAAAAACTGTTTTTT
CDR3aa: CASSQDRHGEKLFF

v_gene: TRBV11-3
abundance: NA
d_gene: TRBD2
j_gene: TRBJ2-2
CDR3nt: TGTGCCAGCAGCTCAGGGACTAGCGGGAGAAGTGGCACCGGGGAGCTGTTTTTT
CDR3aa: CASSSGTSGRSGTGELFF

v_gene: TRBV4-3
abundance: NA
d_gene: NA
j_gene: TRBJ1-2
CDR3nt: TGCGCCAGCAGCCCGGACAGAACTAACTATGGCTACACCTTC
CDR3aa: CASSPDRTNYGYTF

v_gene: TRBV21-1
abundance: NA
d_gene: NA
j_gene: TRBJ2-1
CDR3nt: TGTGCCAGCCAAAAGCTTAACAATGAGCAGTTCTTC
CDR3aa: CASQKLNNEQFF

v_gene: TRBV12-3/TRBV12-4
abundance: NA
d_gene: NA
j_gene: TRBJ1-1
CDR3nt: TGTGCCAGCAGTATTGGGACTGAAGCTTTCTTT
CDR3aa: CASSIGTEAFF

v_gene: TRBV7-2
abundance: NA
d_gene: TRBD1
j_gene: TRBJ1-1
CDR3nt: TGTGCCAGCAGCCCCCGGGACAGGGGGTTGAGGAACACTGAAGCTTTCTTT
CDR3aa: CASSPRDRGLRNTEAFF